What follows is one TCR beta chain and its context. Its antigen is unknown. This CDR3 spans 13 amino acids. With 6 bases removed from V and 0 bases from J, the gap between germline ends came to 8 bases. Per the germline V gene, CDR1 is MNHEY and CDR2 is SMNVEV (reference sequence). The method was immunoSEQ multiplex PCR; TCRdb's version includes in-frame clones alone and lacks a portion of them. The sample contains about 46,000 clones, around 80% of which appear only once. The data belong to a study of PD-1 blockade in classical Hodgkin lymphoma. Overall study: Patients in the cohort were put on intravenous nivolumab, 3 mg/kg every 2 weeks. Study-level points and caveats: Healthy donors reportedly exceeded newly diagnosed patients in baseline TCR diversity.

Every patient relapsed after autologous stem cell transplantation, and brentuximab vedotin exposure varied. The best responses consisted of complete response, partial response or progressive disease. Sequenced here: peripheral blood mononuclear cells (PBMCs), sampled before the second cycle of nivolumab. This clonotype originated in a human donor with classical Hodgkin lymphoma. The chain joins TRBV27 to TRBJ1-1; D call uncertain. CDR3 amino acids: CASRVLLNTEAFF. The DNA of the CDR3 is TGTGCCAGCAGGGTATTACTGAACACTGAAGCTTTCTTT.